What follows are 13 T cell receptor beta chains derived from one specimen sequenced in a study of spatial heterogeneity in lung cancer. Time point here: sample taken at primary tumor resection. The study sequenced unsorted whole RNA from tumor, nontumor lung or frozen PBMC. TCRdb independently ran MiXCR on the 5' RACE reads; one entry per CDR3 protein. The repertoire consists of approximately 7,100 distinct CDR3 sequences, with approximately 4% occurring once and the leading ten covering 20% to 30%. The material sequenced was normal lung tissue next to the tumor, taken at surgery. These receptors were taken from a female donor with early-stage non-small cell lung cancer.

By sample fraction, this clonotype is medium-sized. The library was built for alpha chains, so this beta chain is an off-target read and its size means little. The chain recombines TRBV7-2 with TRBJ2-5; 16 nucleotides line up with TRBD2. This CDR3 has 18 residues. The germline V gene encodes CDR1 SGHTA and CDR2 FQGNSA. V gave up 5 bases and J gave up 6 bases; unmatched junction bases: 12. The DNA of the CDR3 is TGTGCCAGCAGCCCTACTCCGGGACTAGCGGGGGGGATGAAGACCCAGTACTTC. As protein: CASSPTPGLAGGMKTQYF.

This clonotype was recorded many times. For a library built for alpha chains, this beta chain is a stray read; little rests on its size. The CDR3 DNA reads TGTGCCAGCAGCCGACAGGATCTCGCGACTAACTATGGCTACACCTTC. This translates into CASSRQDLATNYGYTF. The rearrangement joins TRBV5-6 to TRBJ1-2; D perhaps matches TRBD1 (6 bases). V was clipped by 4 bases and J by 0 bases, with 16 bases between them. The V gene's germline CDR1 is SGHDT and CDR2 YYEEEE. The CDR3 is 16 residues long.

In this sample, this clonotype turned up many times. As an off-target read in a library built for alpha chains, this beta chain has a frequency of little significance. The CDR3 here is CASSSDVSSGANVLTF. DNA of the CDR3: TGTGCCAGCAGCTCGGACGTGAGCTCTGGGGCCAACGTCCTGACTTTC. The chain recombines TRBV7-2 with TRBJ2-6, with D hard to call. The CDR3 runs 16 residues. V was pared by 4 bases and J by 0 bases, with 10 bases between. From germline, CDR1 is SGHTA and CDR2 FQGNSA.

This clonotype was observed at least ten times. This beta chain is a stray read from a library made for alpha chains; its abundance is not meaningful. The CDR3 sequence: CASSVVGTGYNEQFF. The CDR3 DNA reads as TGTGCCAGCAGCGTAGTGGGGACAGGTTACAATGAGCAGTTCTTC. This chain connects TRBV9 to TRBJ2-1, with 8 bases matching TRBD1. After removal of 0 bases from V and 4 bases from J, the junction contained 3 bases not matched to a gene. The CDR3 extends over 15 amino acids. Per the germline V gene, CDR1 is SGDLS and CDR2 is YYNGEE. Combining the CDR3 with reference TRBV9 and TRBJ2-1 gives the whole variable domain DSGVTQTPKHLITATGQRVTLRCSPRSGDLSVYWYQQSLDQGLQFLIQYYNGEERAKGNILERFSAQQFPDLHSELNLSSLELGDSALYFCASSVVGTGYNEQFFGPGTRLTVL.

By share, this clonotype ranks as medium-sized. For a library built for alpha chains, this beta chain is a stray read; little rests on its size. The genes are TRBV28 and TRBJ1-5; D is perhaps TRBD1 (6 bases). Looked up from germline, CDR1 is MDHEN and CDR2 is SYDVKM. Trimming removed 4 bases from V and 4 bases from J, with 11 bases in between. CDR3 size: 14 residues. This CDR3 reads CASSYGGSNQPQHF. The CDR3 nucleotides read TGTGCCAGCAGTTATGGGGGCTCTAATCAGCCCCAGCATTTT.

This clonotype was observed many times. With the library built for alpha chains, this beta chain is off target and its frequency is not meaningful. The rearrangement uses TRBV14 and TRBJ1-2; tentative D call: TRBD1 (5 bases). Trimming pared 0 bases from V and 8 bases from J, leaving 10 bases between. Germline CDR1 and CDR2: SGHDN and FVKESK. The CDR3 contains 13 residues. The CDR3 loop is CASSQDPGFGYTF. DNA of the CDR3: TGTGCCAGCAGCCAAGATCCAGGGTTCGGCTACACCTTC.

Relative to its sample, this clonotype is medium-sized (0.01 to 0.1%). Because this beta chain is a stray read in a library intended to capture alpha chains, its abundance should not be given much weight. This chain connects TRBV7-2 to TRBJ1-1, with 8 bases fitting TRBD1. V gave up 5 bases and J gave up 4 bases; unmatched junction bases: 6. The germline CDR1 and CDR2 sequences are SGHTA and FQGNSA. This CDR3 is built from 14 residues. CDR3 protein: CASSLDRGPTEAFF. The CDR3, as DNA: TGTGCCAGCAGCCTCGACAGGGGTCCCACTGAAGCTTTCTTT.

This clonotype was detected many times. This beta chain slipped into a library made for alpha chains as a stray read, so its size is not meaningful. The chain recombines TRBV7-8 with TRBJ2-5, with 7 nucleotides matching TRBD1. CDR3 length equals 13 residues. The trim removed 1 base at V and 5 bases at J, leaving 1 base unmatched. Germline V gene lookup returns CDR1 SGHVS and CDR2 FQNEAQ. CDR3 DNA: TGTGCCAGCAGCTTAGAGGGGGCCGAGACCCAGTACTTC. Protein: CASSLEGAETQYF.

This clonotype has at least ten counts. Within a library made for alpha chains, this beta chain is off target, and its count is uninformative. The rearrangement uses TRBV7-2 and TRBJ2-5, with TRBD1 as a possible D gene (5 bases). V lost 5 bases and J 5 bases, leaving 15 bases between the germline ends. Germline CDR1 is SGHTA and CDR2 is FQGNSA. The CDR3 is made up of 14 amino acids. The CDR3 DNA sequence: TGTGCCAGCAGCACCGTAGGGGTTGGGGAGACCCAGTACTTC. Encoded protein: CASSTVGVGETQYF.

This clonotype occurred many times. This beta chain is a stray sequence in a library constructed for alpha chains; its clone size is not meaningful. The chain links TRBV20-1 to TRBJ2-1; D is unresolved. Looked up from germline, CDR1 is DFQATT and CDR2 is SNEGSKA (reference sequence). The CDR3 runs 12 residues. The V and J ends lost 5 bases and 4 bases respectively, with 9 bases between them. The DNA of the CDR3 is TGCAGTGCTGTAGGGCGGTACAATGAGCAGTTCTTC. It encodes CSAVGRYNEQFF.

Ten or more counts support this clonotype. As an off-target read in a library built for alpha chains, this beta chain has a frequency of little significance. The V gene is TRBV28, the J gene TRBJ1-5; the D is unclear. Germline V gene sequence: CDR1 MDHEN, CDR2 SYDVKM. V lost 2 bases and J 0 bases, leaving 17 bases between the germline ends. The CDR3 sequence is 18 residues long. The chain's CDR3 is CASSLRPVGPSSNQPQHF. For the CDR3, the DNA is TGTGCCAGCAGTTTAAGGCCCGTCGGGCCCAGTAGCAATCAGCCCCAGCATTTT.

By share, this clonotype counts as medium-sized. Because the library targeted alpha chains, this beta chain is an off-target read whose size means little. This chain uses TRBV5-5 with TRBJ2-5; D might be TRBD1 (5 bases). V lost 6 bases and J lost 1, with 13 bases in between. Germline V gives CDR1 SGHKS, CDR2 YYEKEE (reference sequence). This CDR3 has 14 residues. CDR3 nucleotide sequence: TGTGCCAGCATGATCCGGACATTCCAAGAGACCCAGTACTTC. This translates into CASMIRTFQETQYF.

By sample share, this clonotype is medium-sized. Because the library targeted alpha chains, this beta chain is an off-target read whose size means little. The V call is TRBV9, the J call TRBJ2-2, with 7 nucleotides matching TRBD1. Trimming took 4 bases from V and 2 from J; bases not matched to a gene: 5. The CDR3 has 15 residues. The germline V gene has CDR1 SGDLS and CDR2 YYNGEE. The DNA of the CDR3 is TGTGCCAGCAGCCACCAGGGGGTTAACACCGGGGAGCTGTTTTTT. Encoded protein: CASSHQGVNTGELFF.